This T cell receptor (beta chain) appears in the sequencing data of a study of blood T cell repertoires in COVID-19. TCRdb's table, derived via immunoSEQ multiplex PCR, lists solely in-frame clones and lacks some. The sample shows fewer than 250,000 clones, 85% of them seen only once. Individuals drawn from around 25 US areas were roughly 18 to 89 years old. This CDR3 contains 14 residues. Trimming took 5 bases from V and 2 from J; bases not matched to a gene: 6. Germline lookup yields CDR1 SGDLS and CDR2 YYNGEE. This clonotype was obtained from a woman aged 50 to 60 with acute COVID-19. The rearrangement joins TRBV9 to TRBJ1-1, with TRBD1 matching 7 bases. The specimen was PBMCs or T cells enriched from blood (not recorded which). The CDR3 DNA is TGTGCCAGCAGTGAAACAGGGGACAACACTGAAGCTTTCTTT. Translated, it gives CASSETGDNTEAFF.